This T cell receptor (beta chain) comes out of a study of beta chain features in type 1 diabetes. Study outcomes and limitations: In patients and controls equally, PCR might favor templates that are shorter. Significant though moderate, a shortening of TCRB CDR3s appeared in all four CD4+ subsets of Type 1 diabetes patients. The study found that naive, central memory and Treg TCRB repertoires appeared more similar in patients than in healthy donors. Insertion counts at VDJ junctions were lower in type 1 diabetes patients, who also showed more deletions there.

Isolated RNA was reverse transcribed in full, so expressed TCRB transcripts were sequenced. TCRdb's table, derived via immunoSEQ multiplex PCR, lists solely in-frame clones and lacks some. This repertoire shows more than 550,000 clones, around 15% found once; its top ten account for approximately 0.043%. This clone was recorded a few times. What it recognizes is unknown. CDR1 and CDR2 (germline): MNHEY, SVGAGI. After removal of 2 bases from V and 1 base from J, the junction contained 3 bases not matched to a gene. This CDR3 is built from 16 residues. This TCR was recovered from a young man with type 1 diabetes. The chain employs TRBV6-5 and TRBJ2-5; 11 bases are a match to TRBD2. The sequenced material came from naive CD4+ T cells from blood. CDR3 sequence: CASSYLGTSGQETQYF. CDR3 nucleotide sequence: TGTGCCAGCAGTTACCTCGGGACTAGCGGCCAAGAGACCCAGTACTTC.